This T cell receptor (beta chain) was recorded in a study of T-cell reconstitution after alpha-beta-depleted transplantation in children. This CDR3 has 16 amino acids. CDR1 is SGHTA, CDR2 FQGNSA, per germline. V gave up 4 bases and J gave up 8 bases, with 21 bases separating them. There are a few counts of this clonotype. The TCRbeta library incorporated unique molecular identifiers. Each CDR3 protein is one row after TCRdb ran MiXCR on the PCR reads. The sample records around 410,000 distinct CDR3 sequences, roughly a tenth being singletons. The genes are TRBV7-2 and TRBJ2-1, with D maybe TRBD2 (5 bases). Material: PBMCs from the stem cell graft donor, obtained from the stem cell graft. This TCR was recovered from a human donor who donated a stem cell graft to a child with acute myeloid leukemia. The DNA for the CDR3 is TGTGCCAGCAGCTATACCCCGGGATCCGGTAGCGATGAGCAGTTCTTC. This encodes CASSYTPGSGSDEQFF.